The T cell receptor (beta chain) described here comes from a study of blood T cells in healthy people across ages. Study-level findings and limits: TCR beta diversity correlated strongly with naive T cell percentage. It was the long-lived donors that had more naive CD4+ cells and higher diversity than aged donors.

The V gene lost 1 base and the J gene lost 3 bases, with 9 bases spanning the gap. Looked up from germline, CDR1 is SGHAT and CDR2 is FQNNGV. This CDR3 region has 14 residues. Details on this clonotype: Antigen: not known.

PCR was performed a second time for roughly 7 to 11 cycles using a sample-barcoded 5' primer and a J-beta primer mix. Unique molecular identifiers of 12 random nucleotides labeled each cDNA. Each single sample gave us at least 3 million CDR3-containing paired-end reads. In TCRdb, the 5' RACE reads were re-called with MiXCR into one record per CDR3 protein. The sample yields about 570,000 distinct CDR3 sequences, about 26% seen once. J is TRBJ1-1 and V is TRBV11-2; D unresolved. This clonotype was obtained from a woman in her seventies in good health. The source material was blood. The CDR3 region is CASSLVTGYTEAFF. CDR3 nucleotides: TGTGCCAGCAGCTTAGTAACGGGGTACACTGAAGCTTTCTTT.